This T cell receptor beta chain was observed in a study of neurological immune-mediated disorders. The length of the CDR3 is 17 residues. V was clipped by 1 base and J by 3 bases; unmatched bases: 7. Study observations and caveats: Expanded clones shared no CDR3 amino acid sequences across subjects, suggesting private repertoires in all groups. HTLV-1-associated myelopathy led in TCR clonal expansion, while multiple sclerosis ranked lowest, below healthy controls.

TCRdb called the 5' RACE reads again in MiXCR, with one record for every CDR3 protein. The data contain about 82,000 distinct CDR3 sequences, 2.5% to 3% of them seen just once; the ten biggest clones take up around 1.1%. At least ten counts were recorded for this clonotype. Its antigen remains unidentified. The sequencing sample was made of PBMCs. This TCR was sampled from a woman aged 30 to 39 with multiple sclerosis. V is TRBV12-3 or TRBV12-4 and J is TRBJ1-5; 9 bases align to TRBD1. The CDR3 protein is CASSLGAGTGNNQPQHF. Here the CDR3 DNA reads TGTGCCAGCAGTTTAGGAGCCGGGACAGGGAACAATCAGCCCCAGCATTTT.